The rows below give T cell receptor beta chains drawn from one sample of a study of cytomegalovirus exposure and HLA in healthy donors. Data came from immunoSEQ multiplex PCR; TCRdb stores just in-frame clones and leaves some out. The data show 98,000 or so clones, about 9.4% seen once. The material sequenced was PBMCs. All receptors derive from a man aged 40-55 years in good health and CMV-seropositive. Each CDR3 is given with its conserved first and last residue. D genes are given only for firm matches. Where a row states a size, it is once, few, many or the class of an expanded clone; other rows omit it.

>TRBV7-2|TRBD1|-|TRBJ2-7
TGTGCCAGCAGCTTAGCGGCGGGGCGGGGACAGGCCGGCTACGAGCAGTACTTC
CASSLAAGRGQAGYEQYF
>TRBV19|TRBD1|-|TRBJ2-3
TGTGCCAGTAGAGGCAGGGGGACAGATACGCAGTATTTT
CASRGRGTDTQYF
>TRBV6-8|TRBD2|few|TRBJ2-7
TGTGCCAGCAGTTATTTAGCGGGACCCTACGAGCAGTACTTC
CASSYLAGPYEQYF
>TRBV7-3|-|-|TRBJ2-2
TGTGCCAGCAGCTTCGTTTCCAACACCGGGGAGCTGTTTTTT
CASSFVSNTGELFF
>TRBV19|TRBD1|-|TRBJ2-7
TGTGCCAGTAGGGTGGGCAGGGGGCTAGGCGAGCAGTACTTC
CASRVGRGLGEQYF
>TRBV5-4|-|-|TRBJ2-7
TGTGCCAGCAGGCTCGGGGATGGCCCTGGGGACTTC
CASRLGDGPGDF
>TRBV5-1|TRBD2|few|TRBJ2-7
TGCGCCAGCAGCTTGACTAGCGGGAGTTCCGAGCAGTACTTC
CASSLTSGSSEQYF
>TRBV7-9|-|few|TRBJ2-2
TGTGCCAGCACCCCAAGGGGATACACCGGGGAGCTGTTTTTT
CASTPRGYTGELFF
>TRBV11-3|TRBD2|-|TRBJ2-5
TGTGCCAGCAGCCCTGGACTAGCGGGGGGGGAGACCCAGTACTTC
CASSPGLAGGETQYF
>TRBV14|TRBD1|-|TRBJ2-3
TGTGCCAGCAGCCAAGATCCCCCTTTGGACAGGGGAGCAGATACGCAGTATTTT
CASSQDPPLDRGADTQYF
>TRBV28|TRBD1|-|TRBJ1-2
TGTGCCAGCAGTAGGACAGGGCTGAGCGGCTACACCTTC
CASSRTGLSGYTF
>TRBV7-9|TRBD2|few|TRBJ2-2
TGTGCCACCCGTAGCGGGAGCGCCGGTGGCACCGGGGAGCTGTTTTTT
CATRSGSAGGTGELFF
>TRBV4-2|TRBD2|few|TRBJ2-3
TGTGCCAGCAGCCCCGGGGGACTACTCACAGATACGCAGTATTTT
CASSPGGLLTDTQYF
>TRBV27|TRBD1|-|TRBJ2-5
TGTGCCACCTCATCGGGACAGGGTCAAGAGACCCAGTACTTC
CATSSGQGQETQYF
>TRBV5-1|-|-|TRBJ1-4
TGCGCCAGCAGCTTGGCAGGGTCCGCAACTAATGAAAAACTGTTTTTT
CASSLAGSATNEKLFF
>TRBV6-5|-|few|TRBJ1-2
TGTGCCAGCAGTTACGGCAGAAACTATGGCTACACCTTC
CASSYGRNYGYTF
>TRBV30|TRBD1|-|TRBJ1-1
TGTGCCTGGAGTGCCCTTTCAGGGGGCACGTTAAATGAAGCTTTCTTT
CAWSALSGGTLNEAFF
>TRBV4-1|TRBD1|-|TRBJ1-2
TGCGCCAGCAGCCAAGTAGGGGGCAGAGGTAACTATGGCTACACCTTC
CASSQVGGRGNYGYTF
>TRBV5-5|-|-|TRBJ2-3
TGTGCCAGCAGCTTGTCCCGGGATCCCACAGATACGCAGTATTTT
CASSLSRDPTDTQYF